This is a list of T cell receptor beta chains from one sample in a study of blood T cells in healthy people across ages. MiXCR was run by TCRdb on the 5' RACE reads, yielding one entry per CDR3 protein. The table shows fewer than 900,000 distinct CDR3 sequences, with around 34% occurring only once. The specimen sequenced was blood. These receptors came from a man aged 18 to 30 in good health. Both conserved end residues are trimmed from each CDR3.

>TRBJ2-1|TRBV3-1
ASSQVPSGNEQL
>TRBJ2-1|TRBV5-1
ASSWAWGGLNEQF
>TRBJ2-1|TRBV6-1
ASSATGTGTHEQF
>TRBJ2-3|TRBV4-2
ASSQVRGSTDTQY
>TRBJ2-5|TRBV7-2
ASSFRAGQETQY
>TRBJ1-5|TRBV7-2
ASSSAGGGGQPQH
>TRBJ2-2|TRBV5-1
ASSPTGGLDTGELF
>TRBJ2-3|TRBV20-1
SAPGGRSSTDTQY
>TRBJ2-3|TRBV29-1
SVDPRFRTLAGTDTQY
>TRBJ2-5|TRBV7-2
ASSLVLDLRGVGETQY
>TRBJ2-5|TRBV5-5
ASSLVAGLMETQY
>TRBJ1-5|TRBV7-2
ASSAQGMGQPQH
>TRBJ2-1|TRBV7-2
ASSATGQGVGNEQF
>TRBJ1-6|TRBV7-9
ASRGTGNNSPLH
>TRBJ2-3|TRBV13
ASQQQGGQDTQY
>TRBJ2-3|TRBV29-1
SGGGLAGISTDTQY
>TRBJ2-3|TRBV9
ASSAASPDTQY
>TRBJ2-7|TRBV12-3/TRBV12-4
ASSKSLNYEQY
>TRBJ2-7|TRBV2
ASRPGQGAYEQY
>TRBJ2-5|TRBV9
ASSVEAVETQY
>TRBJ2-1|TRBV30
AWSVRRLAGREQF
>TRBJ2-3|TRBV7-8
ASRTTGLGTDTQY